One and the same sample provided the 5 T cell receptor beta chains below, sequenced in a study of blood T cells in healthy people across ages. A second PCR, run for roughly 7 to 11 cycles, used a sample-barcoded 5' primer plus a J-beta primer mix. In TCRdb, the 5' RACE reads were re-called with MiXCR into one record per CDR3 protein. The sample carries some 900,000 distinct CDR3 sequences, roughly 50% recorded once. Material for sequencing was blood. The receptors were sampled from a man aged 30-40 years in good health.

J is TRBJ1-5 and V is TRBV20-1, with TRBD1 matching 8 bases. The germline CDR1 and CDR2 sequences are DFQATT and SNEGSKA (reference sequence). Trimming at V came to 0 bases and at J to 5 bases, leaving 9 bases not matched to a gene. This CDR3 contains 16 residues. The CDR3 reads CSARDRLRGRDQPQHF. DNA of the CDR3: TGCAGTGCTAGAGATCGTCTCAGGGGGCGGGATCAGCCCCAGCATTTT.

J is TRBJ2-7 and V is TRBV20-1; D gene uncertain. V was shortened by 6 bases and J by 2 bases, with 17 bases between the two germline ends. This CDR3 is 14 amino acids long. Germline loops: CDR1 DFQATT, CDR2 SNEGSKA (reference sequence). For the CDR3, the DNA is TGCAGTGCCACCCCAAGATCGATACCCTACGAGCAGTACTTC. Translating it yields CSATPRSIPYEQYF.

The chain couples TRBV20-1 to TRBJ1-5; the match to TRBD1 covers 9 bases. The CDR3 extends over 16 amino acids. The trim removed 6 bases at V and 4 bases at J, leaving 13 bases unmatched. From germline, CDR1 is DFQATT and CDR2 SNEGSKA (reference sequence). The CDR3 DNA sequence: TGCAGTGCAAATAGACAGGGGGATTGGGGAAATCAGCCCCAGCATTTT. Translating gives CSANRQGDWGNQPQHF.

This chain links TRBV6-2 or TRBV6-3 with TRBJ1-5; TRBD1 is a possible D gene (5 bases). Trimming took off 8 bases at V and 4 bases at J, with 15 bases between the two ends. Germline CDR1 MNHEY, CDR2 SVGEGT. CDR3 length: 14 residues. The CDR3 DNA is TGTGCCAGCGACTTGGGGGGGATGAATCAGCCCCAGCATTTT. It codes for CASDLGGMNQPQHF.

This clonotype was observed a few times. This sequence joins TRBV6-5 and TRBJ2-1; TRBD1 matches 11 bases. The CDR3 covers 15 residues. Looked up from germline, CDR1 is MNHEY and CDR2 is SVGAGI. J gave up 7 bases and V 2 bases, and 4 bases lay outside the gene matches. CDR3: CASSYGGQGGNEQFF. The CDR3 nucleotides read TGTGCCAGCAGTTACGGGGGACAGGGGGGTAATGAGCAGTTCTTC.